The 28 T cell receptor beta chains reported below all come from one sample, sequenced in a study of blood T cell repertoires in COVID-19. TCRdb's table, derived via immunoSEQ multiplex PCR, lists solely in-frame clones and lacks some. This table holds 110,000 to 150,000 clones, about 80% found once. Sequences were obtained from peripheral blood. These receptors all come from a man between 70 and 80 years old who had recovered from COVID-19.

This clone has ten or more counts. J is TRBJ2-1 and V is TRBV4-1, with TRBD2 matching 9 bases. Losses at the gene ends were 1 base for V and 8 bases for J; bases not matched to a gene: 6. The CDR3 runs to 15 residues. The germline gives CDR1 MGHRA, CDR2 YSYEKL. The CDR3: CASSQVGGRGYEQFF. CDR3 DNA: TGCGCCAGCAGCCAAGTTGGCGGGAGGGGTTATGAGCAGTTCTTC.

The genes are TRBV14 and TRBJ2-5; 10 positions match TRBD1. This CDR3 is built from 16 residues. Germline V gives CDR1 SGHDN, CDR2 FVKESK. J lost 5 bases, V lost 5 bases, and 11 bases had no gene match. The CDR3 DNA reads TGTGCCAGCAGCTATTTAACCGGGACAGGGGACGAGACCCAGTACTTC. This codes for CASSYLTGTGDETQYF.

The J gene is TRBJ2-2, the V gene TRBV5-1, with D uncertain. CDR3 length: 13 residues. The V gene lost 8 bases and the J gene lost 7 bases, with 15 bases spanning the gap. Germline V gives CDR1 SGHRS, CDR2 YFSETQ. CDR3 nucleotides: TGCGCCAGTTCCATCCCGTTCGGCGGGGAGCTGTTTTTT. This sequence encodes CASSIPFGGELFF.

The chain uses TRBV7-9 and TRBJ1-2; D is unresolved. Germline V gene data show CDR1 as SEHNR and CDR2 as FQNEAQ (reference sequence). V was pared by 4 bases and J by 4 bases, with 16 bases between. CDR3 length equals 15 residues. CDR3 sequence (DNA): TGTGCCAGCAGCTCAGCAGGACTCCCCACCTATGGCTACACCTTC. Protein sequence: CASSSAGLPTYGYTF.

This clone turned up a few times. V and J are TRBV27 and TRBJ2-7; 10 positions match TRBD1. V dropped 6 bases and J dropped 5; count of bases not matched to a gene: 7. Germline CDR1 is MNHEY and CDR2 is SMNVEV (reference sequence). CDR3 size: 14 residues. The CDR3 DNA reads TGTGCCAGCAGCTGGGGACAGGGGTACAACGAGCAGTACTTC. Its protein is CASSWGQGYNEQYF.

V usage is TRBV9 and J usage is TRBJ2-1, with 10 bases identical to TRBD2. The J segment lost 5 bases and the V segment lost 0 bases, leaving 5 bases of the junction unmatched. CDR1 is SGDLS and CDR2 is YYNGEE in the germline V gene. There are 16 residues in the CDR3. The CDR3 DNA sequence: TGTGCCAGCAGCGTAGGAGCTAGCGGGAGCCACAATGAGCAGTTCTTC. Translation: CASSVGASGSHNEQFF.

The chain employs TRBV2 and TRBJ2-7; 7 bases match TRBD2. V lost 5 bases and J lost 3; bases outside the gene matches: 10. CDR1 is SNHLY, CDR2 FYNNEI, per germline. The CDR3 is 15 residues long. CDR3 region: CASSLRDGGGYEQYF. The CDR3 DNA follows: TGTGCCAGCAGTCTTCGGGACGGCGGGGGCTACGAGCAGTACTTC.

In nucleotides, the CDR3 is TGTGCCAGCAGCGTAGGGGGCGGGGGAGGCACCGGGGAGCTGTTTTTT. This translates into CASSVGGGGGTGELFF. The chain joins TRBV9 to TRBJ2-2; 7 bases line up with TRBD2. Germline V lookup: CDR1 SGDLS, CDR2 YYNGEE. V shed 0 bases, J shed 4 bases, and the junction held 6 bases outside the gene matches. The CDR3 is made up of 16 amino acids.

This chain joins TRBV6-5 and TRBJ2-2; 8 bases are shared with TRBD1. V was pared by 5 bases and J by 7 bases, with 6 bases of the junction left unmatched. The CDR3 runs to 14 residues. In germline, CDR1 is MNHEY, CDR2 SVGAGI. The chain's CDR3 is CASSHRGLGGELFF. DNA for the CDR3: TGTGCCAGCAGTCACAGGGGGTTGGGCGGGGAGCTGTTTTTT.

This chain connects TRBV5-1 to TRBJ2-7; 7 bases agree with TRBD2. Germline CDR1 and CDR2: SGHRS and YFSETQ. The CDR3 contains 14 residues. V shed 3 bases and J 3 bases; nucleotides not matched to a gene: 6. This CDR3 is CASSYTSAGYEQYF. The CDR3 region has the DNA TGCGCCAGCAGCTACACTAGCGCCGGCTACGAGCAGTACTTC.

The chain's CDR3 is CASSQAPGQTTNYGYTF. The CDR3 DNA reads as TGTGCCAGCAGCCAAGCTCCGGGACAAACTACTAACTATGGCTACACCTTC. The rearrangement joins TRBV4-2 to TRBJ1-2; D is perhaps TRBD1 (6 bases). V gave up 1 base and J gave up 0 bases, with 15 bases separating them. Germline V gene data show CDR1 as LGHNA and CDR2 as YNFKEQ. This CDR3 has 17 amino acids.

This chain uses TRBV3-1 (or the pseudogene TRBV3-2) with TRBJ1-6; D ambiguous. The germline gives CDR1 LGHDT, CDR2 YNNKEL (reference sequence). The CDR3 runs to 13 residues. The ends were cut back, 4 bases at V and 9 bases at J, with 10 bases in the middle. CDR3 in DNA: TGTGCCAGCAGCCCCGAGATGGTTTCACCCCTCCACTTT. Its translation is CASSPEMVSPLHF.

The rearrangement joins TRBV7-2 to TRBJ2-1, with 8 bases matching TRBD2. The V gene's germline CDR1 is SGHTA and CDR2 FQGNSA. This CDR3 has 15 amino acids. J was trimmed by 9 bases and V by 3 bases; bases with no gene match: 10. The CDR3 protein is CASSFSGGVRSEQFF. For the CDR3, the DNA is TGTGCCAGCAGCTTCAGCGGGGGAGTTCGTAGTGAGCAGTTCTTC. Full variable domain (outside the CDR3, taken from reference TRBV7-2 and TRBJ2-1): GAGVSQSPSNKVTEKGKDVELRCDPISGHTALYWYRQSLGQGLEFLIYFQGNSAPDKSGLPSDRFSAERTGGSVSTLTIQRTQQEDSAVYLCASSFSGGVRSEQFFGPGTRLTVL.

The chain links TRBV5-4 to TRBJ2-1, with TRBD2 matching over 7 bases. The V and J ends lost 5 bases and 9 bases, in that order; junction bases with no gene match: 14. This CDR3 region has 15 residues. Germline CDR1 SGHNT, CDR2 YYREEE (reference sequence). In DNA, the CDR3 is TGTGCCAGCAGTCAAGGGGCTAGCGGAGCAAGTGAGCAGTTCTTC. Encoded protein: CASSQGASGASEQFF.

CDR3 coding DNA: TGCGCCAGCAGCCAAGTCCTGGGACAGGGAGGGACCCCCTACGAGCAGTACTTC. This encodes CASSQVLGQGGTPYEQYF. The rearrangement uses TRBV4-1 and TRBJ2-7; 9 bases fit TRBD1. CDR1 is MGHRA, CDR2 YSYEKL, per germline. After removal of 1 base from V and 2 bases from J, the junction contained 12 bases not matched to a gene. CDR3 length: 18 residues.

As DNA, the CDR3 is TGTGCCAGCAGTTTATCTAGTTGGAGGTCAGATACGCAGTATTTT. It encodes CASSLSSWRSDTQYF. The rearrangement links TRBV27 to TRBJ2-3; possible D gene TRBD2, 5 bases. Trimming left V 0 bases short and J 4 bases short, with 11 bases between. CDR3 length: 15 amino acids. CDR1 and CDR2 (germline): MNHEY, SMNVEV (reference sequence).

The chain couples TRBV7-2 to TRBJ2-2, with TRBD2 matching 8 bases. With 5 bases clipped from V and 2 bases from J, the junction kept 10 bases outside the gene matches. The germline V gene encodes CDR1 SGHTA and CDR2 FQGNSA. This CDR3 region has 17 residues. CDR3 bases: TGTGCCAGCAGCGATATGCTGACTAGCGTTAACACCGGGGAGCTGTTTTTT. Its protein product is CASSDMLTSVNTGELFF.

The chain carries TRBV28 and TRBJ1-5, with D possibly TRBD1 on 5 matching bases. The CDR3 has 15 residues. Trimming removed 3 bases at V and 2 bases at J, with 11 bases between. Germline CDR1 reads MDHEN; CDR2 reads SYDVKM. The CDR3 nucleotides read TGTGCCAGCAGTTTCGGGGGGAACGGCAATCAGCCCCAGCATTTT. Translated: CASSFGGNGNQPQHF.

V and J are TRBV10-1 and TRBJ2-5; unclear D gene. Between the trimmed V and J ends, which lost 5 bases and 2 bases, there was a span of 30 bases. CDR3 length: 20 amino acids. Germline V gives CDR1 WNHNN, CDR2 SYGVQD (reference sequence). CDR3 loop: CASSSRASRTPSRRQETQYF. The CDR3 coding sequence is TGCGCCAGCAGTTCAAGAGCGAGCCGCACCCCGAGCCGAAGACAAGAGACCCAGTACTTC.

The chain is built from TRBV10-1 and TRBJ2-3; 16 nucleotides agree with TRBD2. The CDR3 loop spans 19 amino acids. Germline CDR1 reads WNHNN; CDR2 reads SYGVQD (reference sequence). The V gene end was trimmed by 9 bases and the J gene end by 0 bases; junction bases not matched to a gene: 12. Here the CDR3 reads CARKGTSGRARASTDTQYF. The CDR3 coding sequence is TGCGCCAGAAAAGGGACTAGCGGGAGGGCCAGGGCTAGCACAGATACGCAGTATTTT.

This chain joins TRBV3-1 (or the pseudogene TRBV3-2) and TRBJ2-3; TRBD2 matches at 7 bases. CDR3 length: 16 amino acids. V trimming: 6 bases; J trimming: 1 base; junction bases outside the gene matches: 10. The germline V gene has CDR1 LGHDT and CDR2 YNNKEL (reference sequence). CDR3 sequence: CASSQKAGRGTDTQYF. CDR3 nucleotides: TGTGCCAGCAGTCAGAAAGCGGGAAGAGGCACAGATACGCAGTATTTT.

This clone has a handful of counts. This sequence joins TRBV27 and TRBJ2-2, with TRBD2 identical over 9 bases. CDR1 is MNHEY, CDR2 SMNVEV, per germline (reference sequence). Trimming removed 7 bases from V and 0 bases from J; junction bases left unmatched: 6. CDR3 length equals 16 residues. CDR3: CASMRSGSTNTGELFF. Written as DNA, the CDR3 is TGTGCCAGCATGCGTAGCGGGAGCACGAACACCGGGGAGCTGTTTTTT.

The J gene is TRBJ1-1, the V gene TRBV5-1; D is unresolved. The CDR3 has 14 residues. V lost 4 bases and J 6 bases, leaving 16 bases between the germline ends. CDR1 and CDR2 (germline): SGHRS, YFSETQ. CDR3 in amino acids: CASSPTGRSSEAFF. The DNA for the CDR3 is TGCGCCAGCAGCCCCACCGGTAGGAGTTCTGAAGCTTTCTTT.

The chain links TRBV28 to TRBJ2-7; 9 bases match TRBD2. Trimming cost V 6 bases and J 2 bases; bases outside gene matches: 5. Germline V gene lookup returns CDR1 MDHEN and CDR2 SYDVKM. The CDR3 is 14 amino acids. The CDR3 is CASRPGLAAYEQYF. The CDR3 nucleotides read TGTGCCAGCAGACCGGGACTAGCAGCCTACGAGCAGTACTTC. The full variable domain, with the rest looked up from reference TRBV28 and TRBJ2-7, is DVKVTQSSRYLVKRTGEKVFLECVQDMDHENMFWYRQDPGLGLRLIYFSYDVKMKEKGDIPEGYSVSREKKERFSLILESASTNQTSMYLCASRPGLAAYEQYFGPGTRLTVT.

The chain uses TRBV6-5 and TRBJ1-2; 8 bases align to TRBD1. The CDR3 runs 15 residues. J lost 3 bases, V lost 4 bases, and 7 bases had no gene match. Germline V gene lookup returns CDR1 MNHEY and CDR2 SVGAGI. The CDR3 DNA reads TGTGCCAGCAGTTCCGGGGACAGGCTGTACTATGGCTACACCTTC. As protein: CASSSGDRLYYGYTF.

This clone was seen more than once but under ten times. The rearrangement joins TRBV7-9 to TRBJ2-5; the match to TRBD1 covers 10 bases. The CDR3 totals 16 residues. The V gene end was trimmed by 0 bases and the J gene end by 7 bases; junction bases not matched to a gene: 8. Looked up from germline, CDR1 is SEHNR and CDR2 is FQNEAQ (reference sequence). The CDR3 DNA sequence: TGTGCCAGCAGCTTAGCCCGGGACAGGGGTCGGGCGACCCAGTACTTC. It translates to CASSLARDRGRATQYF. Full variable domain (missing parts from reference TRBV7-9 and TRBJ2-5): DTGVSQNPRHKITKRGQNVTFRCDPISEHNRLYWYRQTLGQGPEFLTYFQNEAQLEKSRLLSDRFSAERPKGSFSTLEIQRTEQGDSAMYLCASSLARDRGRATQYFGPGTRLLVL.

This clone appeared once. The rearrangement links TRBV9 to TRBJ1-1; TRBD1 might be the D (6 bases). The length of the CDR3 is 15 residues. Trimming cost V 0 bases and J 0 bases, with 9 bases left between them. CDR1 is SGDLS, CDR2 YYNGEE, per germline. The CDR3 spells CASSVGGQLNTEAFF. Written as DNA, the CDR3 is TGTGCCAGCAGCGTAGGAGGACAGTTGAACACTGAAGCTTTCTTT.

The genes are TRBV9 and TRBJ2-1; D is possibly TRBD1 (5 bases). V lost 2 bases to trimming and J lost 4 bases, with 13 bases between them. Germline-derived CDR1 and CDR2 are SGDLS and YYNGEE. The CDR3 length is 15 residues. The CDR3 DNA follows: TGTGCCAGCAGCGTTACAGGAGCGCCTTACAATGAGCAGTTCTTC. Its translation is CASSVTGAPYNEQFF.